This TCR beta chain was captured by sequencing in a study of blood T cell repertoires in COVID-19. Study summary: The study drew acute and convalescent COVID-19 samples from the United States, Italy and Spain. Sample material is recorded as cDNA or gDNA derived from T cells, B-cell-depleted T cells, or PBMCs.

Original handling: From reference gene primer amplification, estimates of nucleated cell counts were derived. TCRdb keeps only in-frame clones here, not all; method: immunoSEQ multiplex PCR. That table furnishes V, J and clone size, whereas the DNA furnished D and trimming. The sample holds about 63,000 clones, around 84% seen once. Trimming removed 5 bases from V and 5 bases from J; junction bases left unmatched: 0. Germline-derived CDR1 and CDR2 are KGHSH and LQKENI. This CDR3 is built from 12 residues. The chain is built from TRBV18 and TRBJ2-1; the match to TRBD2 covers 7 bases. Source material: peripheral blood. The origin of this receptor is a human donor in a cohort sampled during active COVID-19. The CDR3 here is CASSAGDNEQFF. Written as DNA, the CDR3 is TGTGCCAGCTCAGCGGGGGACAATGAGCAGTTCTTC.